This TCR beta chain emerged from a study of blood T cell repertoires in COVID-19. Study as a whole: T cells, B-cell-depleted T cells, or PBMCs supplied cDNA or gDNA.

The table came from immunoSEQ multiplex PCR; TCRdb's copy has only in-frame clones and leaves some out. This table holds roughly 190,000 clones, 80% found once. The junction had 3 bases not matched to a gene; V was cut back by 4 bases and J by 8 bases. This CDR3 comprises 15 residues. Germline CDR1 is ENHRY and CDR2 is SYGVKD. The sample comprised peripheral blood. The sequence was obtained from a man aged 55-75 years with acute or convalescent COVID-19. This chain connects TRBV10-3 to TRBJ2-1; TRBD2 matches at 15 bases. CDR3 sequence reads: CAISGTSGRGDEQFF. CDR3 DNA sequence: TGTGCCATCAGTGGGACTAGCGGGAGGGGCGATGAGCAGTTCTTC.